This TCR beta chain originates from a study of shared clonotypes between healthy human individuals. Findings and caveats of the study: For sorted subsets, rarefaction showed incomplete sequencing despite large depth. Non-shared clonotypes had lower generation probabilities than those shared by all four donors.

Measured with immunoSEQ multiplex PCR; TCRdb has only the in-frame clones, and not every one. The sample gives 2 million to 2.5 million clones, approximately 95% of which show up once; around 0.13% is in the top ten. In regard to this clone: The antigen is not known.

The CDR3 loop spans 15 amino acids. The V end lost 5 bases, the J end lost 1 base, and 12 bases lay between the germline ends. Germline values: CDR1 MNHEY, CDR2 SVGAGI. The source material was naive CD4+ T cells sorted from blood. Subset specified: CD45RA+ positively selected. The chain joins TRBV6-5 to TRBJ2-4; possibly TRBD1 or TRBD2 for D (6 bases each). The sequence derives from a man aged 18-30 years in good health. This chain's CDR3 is CASSGGPSAKNIQYF. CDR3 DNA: TGTGCCAGCAGTGGGGGGCCTTCCGCCAAAAACATTCAGTACTTC.